One and the same sample provided the 17 T cell receptor beta chains below, sequenced in a study of blood T cell repertoires in COVID-19. This table comes from immunoSEQ multiplex PCR, and its TCRdb copy is limited to in-frame clones, with some not included. This sample has roughly 160,000 clones; more than 65% occur once, and the top ten carry roughly a tenth. The sequencing sample was made of peripheral blood. These TCRs come from a woman older than 75 with active or convalescent COVID-19.

This clone was observed a few times. The J gene is TRBJ1-4, the V gene TRBV28; 8 bases are shared with TRBD1. The germline gives CDR1 MDHEN, CDR2 SYDVKM. J was trimmed by 3 bases and V by 3 bases; bases with no gene match: 0. This CDR3 comprises 14 residues. The CDR3 DNA follows: TGTGCCAGCAGTTTGACAGGGGCTAATGAAAAACTGTTTTTT. Amino acids: CASSLTGANEKLFF.

This chain connects TRBV7-9 to TRBJ2-1; 11 bases align to TRBD2. There are 18 residues in the CDR3. Trimming removed 3 bases from V and 7 bases from J; junction bases left unmatched: 14. CDR1 and CDR2 (germline): SEHNR, FQNEAQ (reference sequence). CDR3: CASSFRGTLAGGSNEQFF. In DNA, the CDR3 is TGTGCCAGCAGCTTCCGTGGAACATTAGCGGGAGGGTCAAATGAGCAGTTCTTC.

The V and J genes are TRBV2 and TRBJ2-5, with 9 bases that match TRBD2. The V and J ends lost 5 bases and 5 bases, in that order; junction bases with no gene match: 6. From germline, CDR1 is SNHLY and CDR2 FYNNEI. The CDR3 is made up of 14 amino acids. DNA of the CDR3: TGTGCCAGCAGTCGGCTAGCGGGATGGGAGACCCAGTACTTC. This translates into CASSRLAGWETQYF.

This sequence joins TRBV12-3 or TRBV12-4 and TRBJ2-1; a possible D gene is TRBD2 (5 bases). There are 13 residues in the CDR3. Deletions cut 6 bases from V and 8 bases from J, with 14 bases between. As DNA, the CDR3 is TGTGCCAGCAGCCGCGACTACATCGATGAGCAGTTCTTC. Its translation is CASSRDYIDEQFF.

J is TRBJ1-1 and V is TRBV7-3, with no clear D. The CDR3 consists of 12 residues. Trimming stripped 3 bases from V and 6 bases from J, with 8 bases between. Per germline, CDR1 SGHTA and CDR2 FQGTGA. DNA for the CDR3: TGTGCCAGCAGCTTCACAGTGGCTGAAGCTTTCTTT. As protein: CASSFTVAEAFF.

The chain links TRBV5-1 to TRBJ2-7; 8 bases match TRBD1. Per the germline V gene, CDR1 is SGHRS and CDR2 is YFSETQ. V lost 0 bases and J lost 5; bases outside the gene matches: 4. CDR3 length: 14 residues. The CDR3 sequence is CASSLVTGDDEQYF. The CDR3, as DNA: TGCGCCAGCAGCTTGGTGACAGGGGACGACGAGCAGTACTTC. The full variable domain, completed using reference TRBV5-1 and TRBJ2-7, is KAGVTQTPRYLIKTRGQQVTLSCSPISGHRSVSWYQQTPGQGLQFLFEYFSETQRNKGNFPGRFSGRQFSNSRSEMNVSTLELGDSALYLCASSLVTGDDEQYFGPGTRLTVT.

The rearrangement uses TRBV5-4 and TRBJ2-1; the match to TRBD1 covers 10 bases. With 0 bases clipped from V and 4 bases from J, the junction kept 4 bases outside the gene matches. The germline V gene has CDR1 SGHNT and CDR2 YYREEE (reference sequence). The CDR3 totals 16 residues. This CDR3 is CASSLGGQGNYNEQFF. Written as DNA, the CDR3 is TGTGCCAGCAGCTTGGGGGGACAGGGGAATTACAATGAGCAGTTCTTC.

The chain is built from TRBV4-1 and TRBJ1-2; D unclear. Germline CDR1 is MGHRA and CDR2 is YSYEKL. Trimming stripped 3 bases from V and 5 bases from J, with 10 bases between. This CDR3 comprises 13 residues. CDR3 nucleotides: TGCGCCAGCAGCCAGCAGGCCGAGTATGGCTACACCTTC. Amino acid sequence: CASSQQAEYGYTF.

This clone was picked up a small number of times. The V gene is TRBV9, the J gene TRBJ2-3; 7 nucleotides line up with TRBD1. Germline values: CDR1 SGDLS, CDR2 YYNGEE. This CDR3 contains 16 residues. The V and J ends lost 2 bases and 0 bases, in that order; junction bases with no gene match: 6. CDR3: CASSVGQASSTDTQYF. CDR3 in DNA: TGTGCCAGCAGCGTTGGACAGGCTTCTAGCACAGATACGCAGTATTTT.

This clone was detected only once. This chain links TRBV7-9 with TRBJ2-5, with TRBD2 matching over 8 bases. Trimming cost V 1 base and J 4 bases; bases outside gene matches: 5. The germline gives CDR1 SEHNR, CDR2 FQNEAQ (reference sequence). This CDR3 comprises 15 residues. This CDR3 reads CASSLGQLAGETQYF. The DNA of the CDR3 is TGTGCCAGCAGCTTAGGCCAGCTAGCGGGAGAGACCCAGTACTTC. Using reference TRBV7-9 and TRBJ2-5 for the parts outside the CDR3, the full variable domain is DTGVSQNPRHKITKRGQNVTFRCDPISEHNRLYWYRQTLGQGPEFLTYFQNEAQLEKSRLLSDRFSAERPKGSFSTLEIQRTEQGDSAMYLCASSLGQLAGETQYFGPGTRLLVL.

The chain combines TRBV12-3 or TRBV12-4 with TRBJ1-1; D ambiguous. Trimming left V 3 bases short and J 4 bases short, with 9 bases between. This CDR3 region has 13 residues. CDR3 DNA: TGTGCCAGCAGTTTGCGGGTTCCCACTGAAGCTTTCTTT. Protein: CASSLRVPTEAFF.

This clone was seen a few times. The chain employs TRBV27 and TRBJ1-1; D possibly corresponds to TRBD1 (5 bases). Germline CDR1 reads MNHEY; CDR2 reads SMNVEV (reference sequence). Trimming pared 2 bases from V and 0 bases from J, leaving 16 bases between. The CDR3 consists of 17 residues. CDR3 bases: TGTGCCAGCAGTTTACACCGAAGGGGTGGGGTGAACACTGAAGCTTTCTTT. Protein sequence: CASSLHRRGGVNTEAFF.

The chain employs TRBV7-6 and TRBJ2-7; 11 nucleotides align to TRBD2. Germline V gene lookup returns CDR1 SGHVS and CDR2 FNYEAQ. Germline trimming cut 5 bases from V and 5 bases from J; bases unmatched to any gene: 8. The CDR3 sequence is 15 residues long. In DNA, the CDR3 is TGTGCCAGCAGCGCGACTAGCGGGGAGTTCAACGAGCAGTACTTC. Translated: CASSATSGEFNEQYF.

The V gene is TRBV18, the J gene TRBJ1-3; 7 bases agree with TRBD1. Germline loops: CDR1 KGHSH, CDR2 LQKENI. The ends lost 3 bases at V and 2 bases at J; junction bases unmatched: 7. The CDR3 covers 16 residues. DNA for the CDR3: TGTGCCAGCTCACCGCCTGGGACAGAGGCTGGAAACACCATATATTTT. Amino acid sequence: CASSPPGTEAGNTIYF. The complete variable domain, with remaining parts taken from reference TRBV18 and TRBJ1-3, reads NAGVMQNPRHLVRRRGQEARLRCSPMKGHSHVYWYRQLPEEGLKFMVYLQKENIIDESGMPKERFSAEFPKEGPSILRIQQVVRGDSAAYFCASSPPGTEAGNTIYFGEGSWLTVV.

This chain uses TRBV19 with TRBJ2-6; 7 bases line up with TRBD1. The CDR3 is 18 amino acids. Germline V gene data show CDR1 as LNHDA and CDR2 as SQIVND (reference sequence). V shed 0 bases and J 3 bases; nucleotides not matched to a gene: 8. CDR3 amino acids: CASSIDLSRGRGANVLTF. CDR3 nucleotide sequence: TGTGCCAGTAGTATAGATCTATCGAGGGGGCGTGGGGCCAACGTCCTGACTTTC. Complete variable domain (other parts from reference TRBV19 and TRBJ2-6): DGGITQSPKYLFRKEGQNVTLSCEQNLNHDAMYWYRQDPGQGLRLIYYSQIVNDFQKGDIAEGYSVSREKKESFPLTVTSAQKNPTAFYLCASSIDLSRGRGANVLTFGAGSRLTVL.

The V gene is TRBV6-6, the J gene TRBJ2-7; 11 bases are a match to TRBD2. This CDR3 is 14 amino acids long. Germline CDR1 MNHNY, CDR2 SVGAGI (reference sequence). Germline trimming cut 5 bases from V and 3 bases from J; bases unmatched to any gene: 3. The CDR3 nucleotides are TGTGCCAGCAGTCGGACTAGCGGGTACTACGAGCAGTACTTC. Its translation: CASSRTSGYYEQYF.

The CDR3 DNA is TGTGCCACCAGCCCTAGCGGACAAGAGACCCAGTACTTC. Protein: CATSPSGQETQYF. This chain joins TRBV15 and TRBJ2-5; 7 nucleotides agree with TRBD2. CDR3 length: 13 residues. Losses at the gene ends were 5 bases for V and 2 bases for J; bases not matched to a gene: 2. The V gene's germline CDR1 is LNHNV and CDR2 YYDKDF (reference sequence).